A selection of T cell receptor beta chains follows, all from one sample in a study of blood T cell repertoires in COVID-19. TCRdb keeps only in-frame clones here, not all; method: immunoSEQ multiplex PCR. The sample gives 280,000 or so clones, approximately 83% of which show up once; roughly 2.3% is in the top ten. Sample: PBMCs or T cells enriched from blood (not recorded which). These receptors were taken from a man aged 30 to 45 who had recovered from COVID-19. Both conserved end residues are part of each CDR3. The order of the fields is clone size, V gene, D gene, J gene, CDR3 length, CDR3 DNA, CDR3 protein. A D gene is named only where the DNA matches it firmly. Only part of the rows carry a size: once, few, many, or a class if the clone is expanded.

NA	TRBV6-5	TRBD1	TRBJ2-7	15	TGTGCCAGCAGTCCAAGAACAGGGGTCTCCCACGAGCAGTACTTC	CASSPRTGVSHEQYF
NA	TRBV6-5	TRBD1	TRBJ1-1	14	TGTGCCAGCAACCGGGACAGGGGTTTCACTGAAGCTTTCTTT	CASNRDRGFTEAFF
NA	TRBV7-2	NA	TRBJ2-7	14	TGTGCCAGCAGCTCCTTTCCGGCGGGGTACGAGCAGTACTTC	CASSSFPAGYEQYF
NA	TRBV6-2/TRBV6-3	NA	TRBJ2-1	12	TGTGCCAGCAGTTACGTGAGGCAGGAGCAGTTCTTC	CASSYVRQEQFF
NA	TRBV2	NA	TRBJ1-1	14	TGTGCCAGCATAGCACCGGGTTTCGGCACTGAAGCTTTCTTT	CASIAPGFGTEAFF
NA	TRBV27	TRBD1	TRBJ2-3	16	TGTGCCAGCAGTACCCTCGGACAGGGGAGCACAGATACGCAGTATTTT	CASSTLGQGSTDTQYF
NA	TRBV7-9	NA	TRBJ2-7	14	TGTGCCAGCAGTCCCGTACAGGGACCCTACGAGCAGTACTTC	CASSPVQGPYEQYF
NA	TRBV29-1	NA	TRBJ1-1	11	TGCAGCGGAGGGATTGGGACTGAAGCTTTCTTT	CSGGIGTEAFF
NA	TRBV12-3/TRBV12-4	TRBD1	TRBJ1-3	13	TGTGCCAGCAGTACAGGGGTTTGGTACACCATATATTTT	CASSTGVWYTIYF
NA	TRBV6-1	NA	TRBJ1-1	12	TGTGCCAGCAGTGAAGACTACACTGAAGCTTTCTTT	CASSEDYTEAFF
few	TRBV7-8	NA	TRBJ1-2	13	TGTGCCAGCAGCTTAGCGGCGGGGCGCGGCTACACCTTC	CASSLAAGRGYTF
once	TRBV3-1/TRBV3-2	TRBD2	TRBJ2-5	18	TGTGCCAGCAGCCAAGAGTTTTTAGCTAGCGGGGGCCAAGAGACCCAGTACTTC	CASSQEFLASGGQETQYF
NA	TRBV5-1	NA	TRBJ2-5	15	TGCGCCAGCAGCTTGGAGGGACTCGTCCAAGAGACCCAGTACTTC	CASSLEGLVQETQYF
NA	TRBV25-1	NA	TRBJ1-3	15	TGTGCCAGCAGTCATTTGGCAGGATCTAGAAACACCATATATTTT	CASSHLAGSRNTIYF
NA	TRBV19	NA	TRBJ2-7	14	TGTGCCAGTAGTACTCCCGGGTCTTTCTACGAGCAGTACTTC	CASSTPGSFYEQYF
NA	TRBV9	TRBD2	TRBJ2-3	13	TGTGCCAGCACGCGGGGGTCCACAGATACGCAGTATTTT	CASTRGSTDTQYF
NA	TRBV7-2	NA	TRBJ1-2	14	TGTGCCAGCAGCAACAGACAGCGTAACTATGGCTACACCTTC	CASSNRQRNYGYTF
NA	TRBV18	NA	TRBJ1-5	14	TGTGCCAGCTCACCGACAGGATCGTATCAGCCCCAGCATTTT	CASSPTGSYQPQHF
NA	TRBV7-9	NA	TRBJ1-1	18	TGTGCCAGCAGCTTGGTCACCATCCCAGACTCTATGAACACTGAAGCTTTCTTT	CASSLVTIPDSMNTEAFF
NA	TRBV3-1/TRBV3-2	TRBD1	TRBJ2-7	13	TGTGCCAGCAGTCAGGGGGCGGAGTACGAGCAGTACTTC	CASSQGAEYEQYF
NA	TRBV15	NA	TRBJ1-1	15	TGTGCCACCAGCAGCCCCGGTGGGGCGGGGACTGAAGCTTTCTTT	CATSSPGGAGTEAFF
NA	TRBV9	NA	TRBJ2-2	16	TGTGCCAGCAGCGTAGTAGGCGGCCAGAACACCGGGGAGCTGTTTTTT	CASSVVGGQNTGELFF
NA	TRBV24-1	TRBD2	TRBJ2-3	17	TGTGCCACCAGTGACCCGCTTAGCGGGGGGGCTTTAGATACGCAGTATTTT	CATSDPLSGGALDTQYF
NA	TRBV6-5	NA	TRBJ1-5	15	TGTGCCAGCAGCGCATTGTGGGAGGGCAATCAGCCCCAGCATTTT	CASSALWEGNQPQHF
few	TRBV6-6	TRBD1	TRBJ2-7	17	TGTGCCAGCAGTCACGACCCCGGGACAGGGGCCTCCTACGAGCAGTACTTC	CASSHDPGTGASYEQYF
NA	TRBV9	TRBD2	TRBJ2-1	16	TGTGCCAGCAGCGTAGGCGGGACTAGCGGCAACAATGAGCAGTTCTTC	CASSVGGTSGNNEQFF
NA	TRBV6-4	NA	TRBJ2-3	17	TGTGCCAGCAAGGGACGACAGACCCCCTTCGGGAGAGATACGCAGTATTTT	CASKGRQTPFGRDTQYF
NA	TRBV15	TRBD1	TRBJ2-7	14	TGTGCCACCAGCACCAGACAGGGGGCTGACGAGCAGTACTTC	CATSTRQGADEQYF
NA	TRBV27	NA	TRBJ1-5	16	TGTGCCAGCAGTTTCTCCGGACAAAATAGCAATCAGCCCCAGCATTTT	CASSFSGQNSNQPQHF
once	TRBV5-5	TRBD1	TRBJ2-1	15	TGTGCCAGCAGAAGGGACAGGGGGCGTAGGAATGAGCAGTTCTTC	CASRRDRGRRNEQFF
NA	TRBV10-3	TRBD1	TRBJ1-2	15	TGTGCCATCAGCTCCGGGACAGGGGGATACTATGGCTACACCTTC	CAISSGTGGYYGYTF
NA	TRBV6-2/TRBV6-3	NA	TRBJ2-1	14	TGTGCCAGCAGTTACTCGAGGGTCTACAATGAGCAGTTCTTC	CASSYSRVYNEQFF
once	TRBV4-1	NA	TRBJ2-6	15	TGCGCCAGCAGCCCGGAGGGATCTGGGGCCAACGTCCTGACTTTC	CASSPEGSGANVLTF